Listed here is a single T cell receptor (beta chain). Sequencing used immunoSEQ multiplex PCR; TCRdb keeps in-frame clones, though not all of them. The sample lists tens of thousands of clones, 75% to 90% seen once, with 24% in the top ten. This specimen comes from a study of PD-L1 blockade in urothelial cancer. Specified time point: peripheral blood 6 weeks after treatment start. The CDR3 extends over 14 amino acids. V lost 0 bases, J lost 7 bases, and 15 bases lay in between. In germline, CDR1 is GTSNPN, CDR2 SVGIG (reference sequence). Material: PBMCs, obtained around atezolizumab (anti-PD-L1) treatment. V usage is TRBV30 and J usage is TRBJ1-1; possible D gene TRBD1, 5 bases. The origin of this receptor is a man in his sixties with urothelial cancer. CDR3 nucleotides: TGTGCCTGGAGTGTATGGGGTCAGGGCGATGAAGCTTTCTTT. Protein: CAWSVWGQGDEAFF.